This T cell receptor beta chain was documented in a study of blood T cells in healthy people across ages. For the study at large: There was about one barcoded beta molecule captured by template switching per two T cells.

This clonotype was counted between two and nine times. Whenever a sample was processed, at least 6.5 million PBMCs were isolated. A second PCR, run for roughly 7 to 11 cycles, used a sample-barcoded 5' primer plus a J-beta primer mix. A single record per CDR3 protein comes from TCRdb applying MiXCR to the 5' RACE reads. The data hold roughly 2 million distinct CDR3 sequences, with approximately 50% observed a single time. The TCR sequence derives from a woman aged 40 to 55 in good health. Source material: blood.

In nucleotides, the CDR3 is TGCGCCAGCAGTACACTTCAGGGTGGAGGGGCCAACGTCCTGACTTTC. Translation gives CASSTLQGGGANVLTF. The chain employs TRBV4-1 and TRBJ2-6; perhaps TRBD1 as D (5 bases). The CDR3 has 16 amino acids. The V end lost 6 bases, the J end lost 4 bases, and 16 bases lay between the germline ends. CDR1 is MGHRA, CDR2 YSYEKL, per germline.